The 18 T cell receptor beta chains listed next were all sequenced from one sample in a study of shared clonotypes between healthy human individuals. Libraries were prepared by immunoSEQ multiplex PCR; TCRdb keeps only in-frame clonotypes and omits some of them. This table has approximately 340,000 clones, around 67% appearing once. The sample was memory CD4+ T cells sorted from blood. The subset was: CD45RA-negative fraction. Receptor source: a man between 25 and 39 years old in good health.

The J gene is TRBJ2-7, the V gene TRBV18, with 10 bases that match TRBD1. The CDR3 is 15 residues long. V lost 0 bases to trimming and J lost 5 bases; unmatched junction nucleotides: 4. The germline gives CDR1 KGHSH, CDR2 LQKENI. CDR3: CASSPPRGTGDEQYF. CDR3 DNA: TGTGCCAGCTCACCACCGAGGGGGACAGGGGACGAGCAGTACTTC.

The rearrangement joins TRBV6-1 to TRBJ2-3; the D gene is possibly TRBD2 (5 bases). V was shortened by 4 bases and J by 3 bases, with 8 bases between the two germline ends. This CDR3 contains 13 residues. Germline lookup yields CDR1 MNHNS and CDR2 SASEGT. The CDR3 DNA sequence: TGTGCCAGCAGTGTGGACTGGACAGATACGCAGTATTTT. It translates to CASSVDWTDTQYF.

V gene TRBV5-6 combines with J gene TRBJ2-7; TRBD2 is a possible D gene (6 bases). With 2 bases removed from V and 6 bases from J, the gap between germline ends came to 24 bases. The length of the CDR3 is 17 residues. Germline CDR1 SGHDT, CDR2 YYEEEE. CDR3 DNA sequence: TGTGCCAGCAGCTTCCCGGAGGGCAGGTTCTCCCCAGGCGAGCAGTACTTC. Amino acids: CASSFPEGRFSPGEQYF.

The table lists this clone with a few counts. The CDR3 loop reads CASSIWGRSSGANVLTF. CDR3 nucleotide sequence: TGTGCCAGTAGTATATGGGGTCGCAGCTCTGGGGCCAACGTCCTGACTTTC. The chain is built from TRBV19 and TRBJ2-6, with D unclear. The V and J ends lost 2 bases and 0 bases respectively, with 11 bases between them. The CDR3 runs to 17 residues. CDR1 LNHDA and CDR2 SQIVND come from the germline V gene (reference sequence).

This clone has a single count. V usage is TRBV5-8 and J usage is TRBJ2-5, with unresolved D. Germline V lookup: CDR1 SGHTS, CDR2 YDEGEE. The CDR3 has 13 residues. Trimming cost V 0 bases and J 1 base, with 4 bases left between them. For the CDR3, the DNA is TGTGCCAGCAGCTTGGGGGCCCAAGAGACCCAGTACTTC. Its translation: CASSLGAQETQYF.

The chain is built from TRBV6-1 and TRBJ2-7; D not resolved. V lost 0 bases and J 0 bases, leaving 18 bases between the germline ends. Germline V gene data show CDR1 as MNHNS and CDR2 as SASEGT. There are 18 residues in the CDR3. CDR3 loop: CASSEAMSPRSSSYEQYF. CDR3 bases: TGTGCCAGCAGTGAAGCCATGAGCCCCCGCAGCTCCTCCTACGAGCAGTACTTC.

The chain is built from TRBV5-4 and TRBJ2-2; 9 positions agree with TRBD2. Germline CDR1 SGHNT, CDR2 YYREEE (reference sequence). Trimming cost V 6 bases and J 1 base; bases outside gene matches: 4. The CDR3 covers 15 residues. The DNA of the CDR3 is TGTGCCAGCACCTTAGCGGGAGAGAACACCGGGGAGCTGTTTTTT. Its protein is CASTLAGENTGELFF.

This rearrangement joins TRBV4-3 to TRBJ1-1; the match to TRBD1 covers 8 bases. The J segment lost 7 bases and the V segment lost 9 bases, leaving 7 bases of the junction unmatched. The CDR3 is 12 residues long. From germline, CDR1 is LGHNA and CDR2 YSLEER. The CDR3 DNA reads TGCGCCAGTGGACAGGGCCGGGGTGAAGCTTTCTTT. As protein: CASGQGRGEAFF.

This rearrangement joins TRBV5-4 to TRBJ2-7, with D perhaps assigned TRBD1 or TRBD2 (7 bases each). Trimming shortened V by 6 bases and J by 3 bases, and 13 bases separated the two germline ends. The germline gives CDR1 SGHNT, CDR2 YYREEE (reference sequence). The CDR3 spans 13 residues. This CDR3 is CASNLRGGYEQYF. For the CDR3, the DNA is TGTGCCAGCAACCTCAGGGGGGGCTACGAGCAGTACTTC.

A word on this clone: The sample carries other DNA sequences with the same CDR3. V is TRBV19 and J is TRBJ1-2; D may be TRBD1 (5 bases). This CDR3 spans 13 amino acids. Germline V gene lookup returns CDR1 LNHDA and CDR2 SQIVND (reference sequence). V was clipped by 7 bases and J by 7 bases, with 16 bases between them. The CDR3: CASTRGQGGGYTF. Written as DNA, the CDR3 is TGTGCCAGTACCCGGGGTCAGGGCGGTGGCTACACCTTC. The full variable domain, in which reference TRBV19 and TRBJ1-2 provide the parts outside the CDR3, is DGGITQSPKYLFRKEGQNVTLSCEQNLNHDAMYWYRQDPGQGLRLIYYSQIVNDFQKGDIAEGYSVSREKKESFPLTVTSAQKNPTAFYLCASTRGQGGGYTFGSGTRLTVV.

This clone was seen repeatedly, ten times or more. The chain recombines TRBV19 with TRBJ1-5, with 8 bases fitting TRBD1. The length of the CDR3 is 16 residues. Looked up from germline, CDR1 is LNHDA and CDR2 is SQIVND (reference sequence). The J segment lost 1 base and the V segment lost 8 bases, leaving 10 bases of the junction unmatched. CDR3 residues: CASHTGQGRSNQPQHF. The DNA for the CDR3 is TGTGCCAGTCACACCGGACAGGGAAGGAGCAATCAGCCCCAGCATTTT.

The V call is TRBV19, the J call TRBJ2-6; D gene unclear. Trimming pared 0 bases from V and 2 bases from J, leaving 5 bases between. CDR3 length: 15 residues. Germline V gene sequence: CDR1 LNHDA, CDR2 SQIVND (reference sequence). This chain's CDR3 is CASSIEQTGANVLTF. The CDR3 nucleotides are TGTGCCAGTAGTATAGAACAAACTGGGGCCAACGTCCTGACTTTC.

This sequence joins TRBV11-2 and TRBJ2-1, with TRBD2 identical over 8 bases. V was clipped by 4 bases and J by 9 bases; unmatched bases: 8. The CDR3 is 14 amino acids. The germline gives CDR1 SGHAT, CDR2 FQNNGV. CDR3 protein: CASSSREGGGEQFF. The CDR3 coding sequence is TGTGCCAGCAGCTCCCGGGAGGGAGGTGGTGAGCAGTTCTTC.

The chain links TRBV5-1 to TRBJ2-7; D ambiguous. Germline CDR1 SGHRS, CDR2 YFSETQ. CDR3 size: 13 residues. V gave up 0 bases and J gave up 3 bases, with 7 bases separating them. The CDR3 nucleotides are TGCGCCAGCAGCTTGGAGTTACTCTACGAGCAGTACTTC. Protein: CASSLELLYEQYF. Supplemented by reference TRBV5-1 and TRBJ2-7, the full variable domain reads KAGVTQTPRYLIKTRGQQVTLSCSPISGHRSVSWYQQTPGQGLQFLFEYFSETQRNKGNFPGRFSGRQFSNSRSEMNVSTLELGDSALYLCASSLELLYEQYFGPGTRLTVT.

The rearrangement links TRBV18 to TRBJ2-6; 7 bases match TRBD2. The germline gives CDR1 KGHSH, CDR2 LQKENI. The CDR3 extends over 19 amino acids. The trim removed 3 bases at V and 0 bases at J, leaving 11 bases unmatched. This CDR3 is CASSPPGGRDFSGANVLTF. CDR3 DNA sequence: TGTGCCAGCTCACCCCCGGGGGGACGGGACTTCTCTGGGGCCAACGTCCTGACTTTC.

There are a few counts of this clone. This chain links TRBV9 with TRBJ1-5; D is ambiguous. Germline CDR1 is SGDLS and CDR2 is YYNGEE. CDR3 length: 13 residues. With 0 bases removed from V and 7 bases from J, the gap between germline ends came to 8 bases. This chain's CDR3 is CASSVDNIQPQHF. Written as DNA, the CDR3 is TGTGCCAGCAGCGTAGACAATATACAGCCCCAGCATTTT.

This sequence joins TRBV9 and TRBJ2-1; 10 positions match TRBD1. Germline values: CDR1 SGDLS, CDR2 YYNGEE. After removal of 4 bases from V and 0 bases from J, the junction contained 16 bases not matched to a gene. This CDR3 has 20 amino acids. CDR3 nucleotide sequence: TGTGCCAGCAGCCCGGAGGGGGACAGGGGATCTTTTAGCTCCTACAATGAGCAGTTCTTC. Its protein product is CASSPEGDRGSFSSYNEQFF. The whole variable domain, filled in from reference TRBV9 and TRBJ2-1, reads DSGVTQTPKHLITATGQRVTLRCSPRSGDLSVYWYQQSLDQGLQFLIQYYNGEERAKGNILERFSAQQFPDLHSELNLSSLELGDSALYFCASSPEGDRGSFSSYNEQFFGPGTRLTVL.

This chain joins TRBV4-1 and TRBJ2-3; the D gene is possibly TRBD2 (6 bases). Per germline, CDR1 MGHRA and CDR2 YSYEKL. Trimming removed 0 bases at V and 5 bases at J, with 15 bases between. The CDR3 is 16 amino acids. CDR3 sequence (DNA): TGCGCCAGCAGCCAAGAAATGACGGGAGTGGTAGATACGCAGTATTTT. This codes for CASSQEMTGVVDTQYF.